This record looks at one TCR beta chain sequence and its context. Its antigen is unknown. One base away there is no much larger clone; base qualities are not given. This entry comes from a study of CD8+ T cells in alopecia areata (dated by TCRdb to 2017 to 2018). General notes on the study: The treated patients took part in an open-label pilot trial in which moderate-to-severe alopecia areata was treated with oral tofacitinib at 5 to 10 mg twice daily. Tofacitinib was administered for 6 to 18 months, and 6 months of follow-up off drug were then conducted to assess delayed response and recurrence. For the treated patients, the SALT score, which quantifies what percentage of scalp surface area is affected, served as the measure of disease severity. In both human patients and the C3H/HeJ mouse model, the study applied high-throughput TCRbeta sequencing to look at T cell clonal expansion in alopecia areata. Human TCRbeta sequencing covered scalp tissue and sorted CD4+ and CD8+ peripheral blood T cells from patchy and totalis/universalis alopecia areata patients and healthy controls. Patients on tofacitinib were biopsied at baseline and after 4 and 24 weeks of treatment, and several of the patients also had a later scalp biopsy. Scalp clonality was compared across normal scalp (n=4), patchy alopecia areata scalp (n=8), and alopecia totalis/universalis scalp (n=8). RNA was obtained with the PAXgene miRNA kit for fixed scalp, the miRNeasy kit for PBMCs, and the RNeasy kit for mouse skin. immunoSEQ multiplex PCR using 35 Vbeta forward primers and 13 Jbeta reverse primers was used to amplify TCRbeta CDR3 regions. Broad study findings and their caveats: Shared TCR sequences between patients were less evident than in mice, which may be partly attributable to HLA diversity in the patient population. With tofacitinib, both scalp clonality and the number of expanded CD8+ clones among the top 100 scalp clones went down significantly. During tofacitinib treatment, many expanded lesional clones remained in scalp and blood, and this persistence may partly explain relapse after treatment is stopped. Because the treated cohort was small and had only one nonresponder, larger studies are needed to examine links between baseline CD8+ expansion and response. Unlike mouse skin, where gammadelta T cells dominate, normal human skin contains resident alphabeta T cells that get sequenced too, which complicates analysis of the scalp TCR repertoire. Lesional scalp, especially in alopecia totalis/universalis, showed higher clonality and more expanded CD8+ clones than normal scalp, suggesting antigenic drive.

The library was obtained by the immunoSEQ multiplex PCR assay. For TCR sequencing, RNA was extracted from every sample and reverse transcribed into cDNA to serve as template. SuperScript III was used for first-strand cDNA synthesis, primed with a 2:1 mix of oligo-dT and random hexamers. A synthetic immune receptor repertoire was used to gauge amplification bias, and whatever bias remained was removed computationally. In the authors' own workflow: Raw reads were preprocessed to remove errors, and CDR3 was defined by IMGT conventions from the conserved cysteine to phenylalanine. Clonality was computed by normalizing Shannon entropy by log2 of the number of productive unique TCRs and subtracting the result from 1. CD4 or CD8 identity of scalp clones was inferred by cross-referencing scalp TCRbeta sequences with sorted blood CD4 and CD8 repertoires. TCRdb took this table from immuneACCESS and kept in-frame rearrangements with V and J called. Such tables lack part of the clones; where checked against another copy, unresolved V genes explain under half of the gap, and the rest is unexplained. V, J and clone size derive from that table, while D and trimming were established from the DNA sequence. This sample holds a few hundred thousand clones; around three fifths were observed only once. The ten largest clones capture more than 0.85% of the sample.

Trimming takes 5 bases off V and 5 bases off J; junction bases not matched to a gene: 7. The germline V gene encodes CDR1 SQVTM and CDR2 ANQGSEA. The CDR3 numbers 14 residues from cysteine through phenylalanine. Only the CDR3 DNA is retained, 42 bases long and in frame from the first base. What this sample's treatment or condition label stands for: oral pan-JAK inhibitor, 5-10 mg twice daily. From alopecia areata patients, peripheral blood was collected along with lesional scalp punch biopsies. PBMCs were isolated by density centrifugation and stained for CD3, CD4 and CD8, after which CD4+ and CD8+ T cells were sorted on a FACSAria.

The sequences come from CD4+ T cells sorted from blood, collected at week 52, from a patient treated with tofacitinib. This sequence originates from a human donor with alopecia areata. The V and J genes are TRBV29-1 and TRBJ2-3; TRBD1 matches 10 bases in the middle. The sequenced DNA: TGCAGCGTTTCTCGAGGACAGGGGGGAGATACGCAGTATTTT. It codes for CSVSRGQGGDTQYF.